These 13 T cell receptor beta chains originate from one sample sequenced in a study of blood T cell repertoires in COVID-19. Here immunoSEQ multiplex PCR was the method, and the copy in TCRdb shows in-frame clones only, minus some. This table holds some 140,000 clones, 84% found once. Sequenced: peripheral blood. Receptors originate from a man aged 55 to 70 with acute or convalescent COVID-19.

CDR3 sequence (DNA): TGCGCCAGCAGCTTGGCCGGGACTAGCGCCCAGAGTGAGCAGTTCTTC. Translating gives CASSLAGTSAQSEQFF. The chain employs TRBV5-1 and TRBJ2-1, with 10 bases matching TRBD2. V shed 0 bases, J shed 9 bases, and the junction held 9 bases outside the gene matches. The germline V gene has CDR1 SGHRS and CDR2 YFSETQ. The CDR3 covers 16 residues.

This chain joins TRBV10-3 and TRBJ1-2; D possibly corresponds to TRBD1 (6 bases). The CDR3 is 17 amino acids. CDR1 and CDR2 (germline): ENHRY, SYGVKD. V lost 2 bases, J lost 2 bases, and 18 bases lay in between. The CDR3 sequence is CAISEPMGAAVNYGYTF. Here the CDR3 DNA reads TGTGCCATCAGTGAGCCCATGGGGGCGGCCGTAAACTATGGCTACACCTTC.

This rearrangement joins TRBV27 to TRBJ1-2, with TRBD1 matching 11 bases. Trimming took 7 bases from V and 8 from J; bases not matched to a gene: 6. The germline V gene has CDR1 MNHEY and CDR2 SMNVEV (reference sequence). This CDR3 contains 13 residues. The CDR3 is CASTDRGLKGYTF. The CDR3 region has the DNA TGTGCCAGCACGGACAGGGGGCTTAAAGGCTACACCTTC.

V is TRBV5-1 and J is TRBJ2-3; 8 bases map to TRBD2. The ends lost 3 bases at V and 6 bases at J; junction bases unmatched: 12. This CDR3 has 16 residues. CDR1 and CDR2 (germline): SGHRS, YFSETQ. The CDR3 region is CASSWRLAGEGDTQYF. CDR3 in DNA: TGCGCCAGCAGCTGGCGGCTAGCGGGTGAAGGGGATACGCAGTATTTT.

The DNA of the CDR3 is TGTGCCAGTAGTAGAGGGCTGCAGGGCAATCAGCCCCAGCATTTT. This codes for CASSRGLQGNQPQHF. The rearrangement links TRBV19 to TRBJ1-5; D is uncertain. V was shortened by 4 bases and J by 2 bases, with 12 bases between the two germline ends. This CDR3 comprises 15 residues. Germline V gene lookup returns CDR1 LNHDA and CDR2 SQIVND (reference sequence).

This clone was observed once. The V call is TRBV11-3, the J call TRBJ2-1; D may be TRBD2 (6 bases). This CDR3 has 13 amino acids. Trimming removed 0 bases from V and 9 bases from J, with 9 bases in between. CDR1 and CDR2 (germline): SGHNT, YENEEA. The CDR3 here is CASSLDLGSEQFF. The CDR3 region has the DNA TGTGCCAGCAGCTTAGATCTCGGGAGTGAGCAGTTCTTC.

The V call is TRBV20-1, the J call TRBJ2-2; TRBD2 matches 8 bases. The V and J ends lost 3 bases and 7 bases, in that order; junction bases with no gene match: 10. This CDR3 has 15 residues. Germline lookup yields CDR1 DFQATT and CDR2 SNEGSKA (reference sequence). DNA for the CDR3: TGCAGTGCTAGTGGTCGCACTAGCGGTTACGGGGAGCTGTTTTTT. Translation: CSASGRTSGYGELFF.

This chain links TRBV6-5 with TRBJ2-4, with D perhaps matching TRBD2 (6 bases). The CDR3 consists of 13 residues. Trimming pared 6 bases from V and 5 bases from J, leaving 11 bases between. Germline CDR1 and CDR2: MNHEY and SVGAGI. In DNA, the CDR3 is TGTGCCAGCAGCCCAGGAGGGGAAAACATTCAGTACTTC. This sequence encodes CASSPGGENIQYF.

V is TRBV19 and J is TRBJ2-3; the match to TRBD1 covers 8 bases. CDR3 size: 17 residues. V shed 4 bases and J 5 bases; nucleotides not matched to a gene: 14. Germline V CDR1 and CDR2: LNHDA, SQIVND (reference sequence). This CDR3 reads CASSRTSTGVFEDTQYF. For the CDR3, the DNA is TGTGCCAGTAGTAGAACCTCGACAGGGGTTTTTGAAGATACGCAGTATTTT.

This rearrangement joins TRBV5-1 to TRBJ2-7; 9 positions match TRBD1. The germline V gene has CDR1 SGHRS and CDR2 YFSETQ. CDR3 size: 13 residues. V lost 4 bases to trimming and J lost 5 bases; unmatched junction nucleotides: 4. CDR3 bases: TGCGCCAGCAGCGGTGGGGACAGGGACGAGCAGTACTTC. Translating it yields CASSGGDRDEQYF.

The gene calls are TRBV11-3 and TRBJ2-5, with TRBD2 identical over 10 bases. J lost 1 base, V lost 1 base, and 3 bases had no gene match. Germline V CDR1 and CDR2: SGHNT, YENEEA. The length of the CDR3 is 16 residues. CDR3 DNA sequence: TGTGCCAGCAGCTTAGGTTCTAGCGGGGGCCAAGAGACCCAGTACTTC. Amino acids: CASSLGSSGGQETQYF.

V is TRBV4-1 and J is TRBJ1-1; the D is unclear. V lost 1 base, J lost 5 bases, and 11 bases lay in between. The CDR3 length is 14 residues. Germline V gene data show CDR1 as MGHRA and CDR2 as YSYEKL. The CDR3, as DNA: TGCGCCAGCAGCCAAGCAATCCGGAGTACTGAAGCTTTCTTT. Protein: CASSQAIRSTEAFF.

CDR3 amino acids: CASSVGLDSEETQYF. The DNA of the CDR3 is TGTGCCAGCAGCGTAGGTCTGGACAGTGAGGAGACCCAGTACTTC. The V call is TRBV9, the J call TRBJ2-5; D might be TRBD1 (6 bases). CDR3 length: 15 amino acids. The ends were cut back, 0 bases at V and 5 bases at J, with 14 bases in the middle. From germline, CDR1 is SGDLS and CDR2 YYNGEE.